This T cell receptor beta chain derives from a study of Ad26.COV2.S vaccination and SARS-CoV-2 variants. Overall study: Of the COV1001 trial arms, the Ad26.COV2.S arm included the donor. General study findings and limits: Post-vaccination spike-specific CD8+ and CD4+ T cell responses reportedly had substantial breadth.

Here immunoSEQ multiplex PCR was the method, and the copy in TCRdb shows in-frame clones only, minus some. The top ten clones hold approximately 1.9% of a sample with some 400,000 clones, 89% of them seen once. Specified treatment: about 20 received Ad26.COV2.S at low or high dose, single or two shots; roughly five received placebo; per-sample allocation not given. Repertoires come from day 63 after the first vaccine or placebo injection. An Ad26 vector expressing Wuhan-strain SARS-CoV-2 spike constituted the vaccine. As for this clone: No antigen is known for it.

V was shortened by 1 base and J by 3 bases, with 7 bases between the two germline ends. The length of the CDR3 is 13 residues. CDR1 is KGHSH and CDR2 is LQKENI in the germline V gene. The chain joins TRBV18 to TRBJ2-7, with D perhaps TRBD2 (6 bases). The sample in question was peripheral blood, obtained in a trial of Ad26.COV2.S vaccine versus placebo. This TCR was recovered from a person between 18 and 65 years old who received the Ad26.COV2.S COVID-19 vaccine or a placebo. The CDR3 sequence is CASSPRGDYEQYF. CDR3 coding DNA: TGTGCCAGCTCACCACGGGGGGACTACGAGCAGTACTTC.